This passage covers 25 T cell receptor beta chains from one sample sequenced in a study of neurological immune-mediated disorders. TCRdb redid the calling of the 5' RACE reads with MiXCR, one entry per CDR3 protein. The sample has more than 40,000 distinct CDR3 sequences; approximately 3% are singletons. Sequencing was carried out using PBMCs. These receptors were taken from a woman between 45 and 65 years old with multiple sclerosis.

This clonotype was detected a few times. The V call is TRBV18, the J call TRBJ1-1, with 7 bases that match TRBD1. Trimming removed 3 bases from V and 0 bases from J; junction bases left unmatched: 4. Germline V gene data show CDR1 as KGHSH and CDR2 as LQKENI. This CDR3 contains 15 residues. CDR3 sequence: CASSPWDSMNTEAFF. CDR3 nucleotides: TGTGCCAGCTCACCTTGGGACAGTATGAACACTGAAGCTTTCTTT.

The gene calls are TRBV5-1 and TRBJ2-1; D is perhaps TRBD2 (7 bases). V was pared by 4 bases and J by 1 base, with 15 bases between. The CDR3 has 16 amino acids. CDR1 and CDR2 from the germline V gene are SGHRS and YFSETQ. In nucleotides, the CDR3 is TGCGCCAGCAGCACCTATCGGGGGGCTTCCTACAATGAGCAGTTCTTC. It encodes CASSTYRGASYNEQFF.

This clonotype was seen at least ten times. The gene calls are TRBV20-1 and TRBJ2-1; 7 bases fit TRBD1. This CDR3 contains 15 residues. The germline V gene encodes CDR1 DFQATT and CDR2 SNEGSKA (reference sequence). Trimming removed 1 base from V and 4 bases from J; junction bases left unmatched: 7. CDR3 region: CSARGRTGEYNEQFF. The CDR3 nucleotides are TGCAGTGCTAGAGGTAGGACAGGCGAGTACAATGAGCAGTTCTTC.

On this clonotype itself: A much bigger clone sits one base away, suggesting this may be a read error. The chain uses TRBV5-8 and TRBJ2-7, with a tentative D call TRBD2 (6 bases). V lost 6 bases, J lost 5 bases, and 12 bases lay in between. This CDR3 region has 12 residues. Germline loops: CDR1 SGHTS, CDR2 YDEGEE. The CDR3 bases are TGTGCCAGCAAGGAGGGATTCAACGAGCAGTACTTC. Encoded protein: CASKEGFNEQYF.

Many counts were recorded for this clonotype. The chain employs TRBV6-1 and TRBJ2-5; D uncertain. This CDR3 contains 13 residues. Trimming cost V 2 bases and J 3 bases, with 7 bases left between them. CDR1 and CDR2 from the germline V gene are MNHNS and SASEGT. The CDR3 loop reads CASSEQQKETQYF. The CDR3 nucleotides are TGTGCCAGCAGTGAACAACAAAAAGAGACCCAGTACTTC.

This clonotype has at least ten counts. The V call is TRBV6-6, the J call TRBJ2-3; D is perhaps TRBD1 (6 bases). V shed 4 bases and J shed 7 bases, with 15 bases lying between them. The CDR3 has 14 amino acids. Germline V gene lookup returns CDR1 MNHNY and CDR2 SVGAGI (reference sequence). The CDR3 DNA sequence: TGTGCCAGCAGTTCGAACAGGGTGGAGAATACGCAGTATTTT. It translates to CASSSNRVENTQYF.

This clonotype has at least ten counts. One end of the junction is discordant with germline, which a read error may explain. This sequence joins TRBV20-1 and TRBJ2-1; D call uncertain. The CDR3 is made up of 11 amino acids. Germline CDR1 and CDR2: DFQATT and SNEGSKA (reference sequence). The DNA of the CDR3 is TGCAGTGCTCTTCGCTACGATGAGCAGTTCTTC. Protein product: CSALRYDEQFF.

This clonotype has ten or more counts. This sequence joins TRBV25-1 and TRBJ2-7; D might be TRBD2 (5 bases). Trimming took 6 bases from V and 4 from J, leaving 7 bases between them. The length of the CDR3 is 11 residues. Germline loops: CDR1 MGHDK, CDR2 SYGVNS. CDR3 protein: CASRGGYEQYF. As DNA, the CDR3 is TGTGCCAGCAGAGGCGGGTACGAGCAGTACTTC.

This clonotype has at least ten counts. V is TRBV5-1 and J is TRBJ2-2, with D perhaps TRBD1 (5 bases). V lost 2 bases, J lost 2 bases, and 16 bases lay in between. CDR3 length: 17 amino acids. Germline-derived CDR1 and CDR2 are SGHRS and YFSETQ. The chain's CDR3 is CASSLDLSQGNTGELFF. The CDR3 nucleotides read TGCGCCAGCAGCTTAGACTTGAGTCAGGGTAACACCGGGGAGCTGTTTTTT. Full variable domain (missing parts from reference TRBV5-1 and TRBJ2-2): KAGVTQTPRYLIKTRGQQVTLSCSPISGHRSVSWYQQTPGQGLQFLFEYFSETQRNKGNFPGRFSGRQFSNSRSEMNVSTLELGDSALYLCASSLDLSQGNTGELFFGEGSRLTVL.

This clonotype occurred many times. The chain couples TRBV20-1 to TRBJ1-6, with 8 bases identical to TRBD1. Germline assignment: CDR1 DFQATT and CDR2 SNEGSKA (reference sequence). The CDR3 contains 14 residues. V shed 4 bases, J shed 9 bases, and the junction held 8 bases outside the gene matches. DNA of the CDR3: TGCAGTGCTACTCGACAGGGGTCCGCTTCACCCCTCCACTTT. Its protein product is CSATRQGSASPLHF.

This clonotype was seen at least ten times. The chain combines TRBV20-1 with TRBJ1-1; 9 bases are a match to TRBD1. This CDR3 has 13 residues. The ends lost 6 bases at V and 11 bases at J; junction bases unmatched: 13. CDR1 DFQATT and CDR2 SNEGSKA come from the germline V gene (reference sequence). CDR3: CSAPGQGDARAFF. In nucleotides, the CDR3 is TGCAGTGCGCCGGGACAGGGTGACGCTAGGGCTTTCTTT.

This clonotype was counted at least ten times. The chain is built from TRBV18 and TRBJ2-3; 8 bases align to TRBD1. CDR1 is KGHSH and CDR2 is LQKENI in the germline V gene. CDR3 length equals 15 residues. V gave up 5 bases and J gave up 2 bases; unmatched junction bases: 6. The CDR3 DNA is TGTGCCAGCTCAGGACGGGACAGGTCCACAGATACGCAGTATTTT. Its protein product is CASSGRDRSTDTQYF.

In this sample, this clonotype turned up many times. An end of the junction does not agree with germline; a read error may underlie this. The gene calls are TRBV2 and TRBJ2-1; 7 nucleotides agree with TRBD2. The CDR3 has 13 amino acids. CDR1 and CDR2 (germline): SNHLY, FYNNEI. The DNA of the CDR3 is TGTGCCAGCTCTGTCGGGGGGTGGTCTGAGCGGTTCTTC. Protein sequence: CASSVGGWSERFF.

The table lists this clonotype with many counts. The rearrangement uses TRBV11-2 and TRBJ2-5, with 7 nucleotides matching TRBD1. The germline V gene has CDR1 SGHAT and CDR2 FQNNGV. V dropped 0 bases and J dropped 6; count of bases not matched to a gene: 7. The CDR3 totals 15 residues. The CDR3 spells CASSLDLQGEQTQYF. CDR3 coding DNA: TGTGCCAGCAGCTTAGATCTCCAGGGGGAGCAGACCCAGTACTTC.

Ten or more counts support this clonotype. The CDR3: CSASGSTSGRDYEQYF. The CDR3 DNA reads as TGCAGTGCTAGTGGTTCGACTAGCGGGAGAGACTACGAGCAGTACTTC. This rearrangement joins TRBV20-1 to TRBJ2-7; 12 bases match TRBD2. The CDR3 has 16 amino acids. V lost 3 bases to trimming and J lost 3 bases; unmatched junction nucleotides: 9. Germline V gene lookup returns CDR1 DFQATT and CDR2 SNEGSKA (reference sequence).

This clonotype occurred many times. The gene calls are TRBV5-1 and TRBJ2-3, with 8 bases fitting TRBD1. The germline gives CDR1 SGHRS, CDR2 YFSETQ. The V gene end was trimmed by 1 base and the J gene end by 2 bases; junction bases not matched to a gene: 3. This CDR3 is 15 amino acids long. DNA of the CDR3: TGCGCCAGCAGCTTGATGACAGGGGCCACAGATACGCAGTATTTT. Protein product: CASSLMTGATDTQYF.

This clonotype was seen ten or more times. The chain carries TRBV10-2 and TRBJ2-3; 10 bases line up with TRBD2. V gave up 6 bases and J gave up 4 bases; unmatched junction bases: 7. CDR1 WSHSY and CDR2 SAAADI come from the germline V gene. The CDR3 is made up of 15 amino acids. CDR3 sequence reads: CASRSLAGEPDTQYF. CDR3 nucleotides: TGCGCCAGCAGGAGTCTAGCGGGGGAGCCAGATACGCAGTATTTT.

There are many counts of this clonotype. The chain carries TRBV3-1 and TRBJ2-1; no clear D. Germline values: CDR1 LGHDT, CDR2 YNNKEL (reference sequence). The CDR3 sequence is 12 residues long. V was cut by 1 base and J by 9 bases, with 7 bases left in between. The CDR3 bases are TGTGCCAGCAGCCAAGGCCCCACTGAGCAGTTCTTC. Translated, it gives CASSQGPTEQFF.

This clonotype has a count of ten or more. The rearrangement uses TRBV5-1 and TRBJ2-6; no clear D. V lost 5 bases and J lost 0, with 6 bases in between. This CDR3 comprises 14 residues. Germline-derived CDR1 and CDR2 are SGHRS and YFSETQ. The CDR3 is CASRPNSGANVLTF. The DNA of the CDR3 is TGCGCCAGCAGGCCAAACTCTGGGGCCAACGTCCTGACTTTC.

This clonotype was seen ten or more times. The chain links TRBV29-1 to TRBJ1-2, with D uncertain. The V and J ends lost 6 bases and 4 bases respectively, with 15 bases between them. CDR1 and CDR2 from the germline V gene are SQVTM and ANQGSEA. There are 13 residues in the CDR3. The CDR3 sequence: CSVEREESYGYTF. As DNA, the CDR3 is TGCAGCGTGGAACGAGAGGAAAGCTATGGCTACACCTTC.

The sample holds many counts of this clonotype. The V and J genes are TRBV20-1 and TRBJ1-2; TRBD1 might be the D (5 bases). CDR3 size: 13 residues. Germline V gene sequence: CDR1 DFQATT, CDR2 SNEGSKA (reference sequence). Trimming pared 6 bases from V and 8 bases from J, leaving 19 bases between. The chain's CDR3 is CSARQPVERGYTF. The CDR3 DNA follows: TGCAGTGCCCGACAGCCGGTCGAGCGGGGCTACACCTTC.

This clonotype was counted at least ten times. V and J are TRBV12-3 or TRBV12-4 and TRBJ2-1; 11 bases agree with TRBD1. This CDR3 has 15 amino acids. After removal of 6 bases from V and 9 bases from J, the junction contained 10 bases not matched to a gene. CDR3 DNA: TGTGCCAGCAGCTCCGGGACAGGGGGAGAGGGTGAGCAGTTCTTC. As protein: CASSSGTGGEGEQFF.

There are many counts of this clonotype. The chain uses TRBV7-9 and TRBJ2-1; D gene unclear. V was cut by 5 bases and J by 1 base, with 9 bases left in between. There are 14 residues in the CDR3. Looked up from germline, CDR1 is SEHNR and CDR2 is FQNEAQ (reference sequence). CDR3 bases: TGTGCCAGCAGCCGTACCGCGTCCTACAATGAGCAGTTCTTC. Protein: CASSRTASYNEQFF.

This clonotype was counted ten times or more. The V and J genes are TRBV15 and TRBJ2-7, with 8 bases identical to TRBD2. Germline V gene data show CDR1 as LNHNV and CDR2 as YYDKDF (reference sequence). V trimming: 0 bases; J trimming: 0 bases; junction bases outside the gene matches: 4. This CDR3 region has 16 residues. CDR3 residues: CATSRDLAGGSYEQYF. The CDR3 DNA sequence: TGTGCCACCAGCAGAGATCTGGCGGGAGGCTCCTACGAGCAGTACTTC.

This clonotype came up many times. The rearrangement links TRBV7-3 to TRBJ2-2, with a possible D match to TRBD1 (5 bases). The V gene's germline CDR1 is SGHTA and CDR2 FQGTGA. V was trimmed by 9 bases and J by 4 bases, leaving 18 bases between them. The CDR3 is 15 amino acids. The CDR3 reads CASSPGQAGTGELFF. As DNA, the CDR3 is TGTGCCAGTAGCCCAGGGCAGGCAGGCACCGGGGAGCTGTTTTTT. Full variable domain (missing parts from reference TRBV7-3 and TRBJ2-2): GAGVSQTPSNKVTEKGKYVELRCDPISGHTALYWYRQSLGQGPEFLIYFQGTGAADDSGLPNDRFFAVRPEGSVSTLKIQRTERGDSAVYLCASSPGQAGTGELFFGEGSRLTVL.